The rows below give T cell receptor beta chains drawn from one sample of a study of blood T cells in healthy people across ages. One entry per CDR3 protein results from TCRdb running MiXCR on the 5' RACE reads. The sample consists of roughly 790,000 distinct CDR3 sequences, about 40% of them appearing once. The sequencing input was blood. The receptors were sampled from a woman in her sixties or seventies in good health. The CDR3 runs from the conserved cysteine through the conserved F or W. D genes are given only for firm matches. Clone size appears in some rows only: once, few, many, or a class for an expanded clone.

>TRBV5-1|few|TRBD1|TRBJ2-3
CASSFRTGGVTDTQYF
TGCGCCAGCAGCTTCAGGACAGGGGGCGTCACAGATACGCAGTATTTT
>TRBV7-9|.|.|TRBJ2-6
CASSHRVTGANVLTF
TGTGCCAGCAGTCACAGGGTAACTGGGGCCAACGTCCTGACTTTC
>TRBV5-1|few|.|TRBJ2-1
CASSYIAESYNEQFF
TGCGCCAGCAGCTATATAGCGGAGTCCTACAATGAGCAGTTCTTC
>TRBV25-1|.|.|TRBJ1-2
CASSDPRTPQGYTF
TGTGCCAGCAGTGATCCCCGGACACCTCAAGGCTACACCTTC
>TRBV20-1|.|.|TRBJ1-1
CSAPDSNTEAFF
TGCAGTGCCCCGGACTCGAACACTGAAGCTTTCTTT
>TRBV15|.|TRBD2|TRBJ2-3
CATSSGGTSTDTQYF
TGTGCCACCAGCTCGGGGGGGACTAGCACAGATACGCAGTATTTT
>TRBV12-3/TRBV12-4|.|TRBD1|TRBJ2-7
CASSLSTGGFHEQYF
TGTGCCAGCAGTTTATCGACAGGGGGTTTCCACGAGCAGTACTTC
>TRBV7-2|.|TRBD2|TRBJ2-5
CASNALAGRQETQYF
TGTGCCAGCAACGCCCTAGCGGGACGGCAAGAGACCCAGTACTTC
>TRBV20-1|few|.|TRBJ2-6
CSAREEGSGANVLTF
TGCAGTGCTAGGGAGGAGGGCTCTGGGGCCAACGTCCTGACTTTC
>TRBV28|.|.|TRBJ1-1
CASNMDSPHTEAFF
TGTGCCAGCAACATGGACAGCCCTCACACTGAAGCTTTCTTT
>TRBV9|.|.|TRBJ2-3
CASSVFEGTDTQYF
TGTGCCAGCAGCGTTTTCGAGGGCACAGATACGCAGTATTTT
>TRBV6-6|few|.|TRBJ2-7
CASGPPGAISYEQYF
TGTGCCAGCGGACCGCCAGGGGCTATCTCCTACGAGCAGTACTTC
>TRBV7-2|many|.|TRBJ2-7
CASSLAARSGEQYF
TGTGCCAGCAGCTTAGCGGCGCGGTCGGGCGAGCAGTACTTC
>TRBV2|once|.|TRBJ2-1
CASSKLAGSPYNEQFF
TGTGCCAGCAGTAAATTAGCAGGGAGTCCCTACAATGAGCAGTTCTTC
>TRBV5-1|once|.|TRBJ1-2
CASSLDGTANYGYTF
TGCGCCAGCAGCTTGGATGGGACGGCTAACTATGGCTACACCTTC
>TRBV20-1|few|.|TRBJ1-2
CSARGRGRNYGYTF
TGCAGTGCTAGAGGACGGGGAAGGAACTATGGCTACACCTTC
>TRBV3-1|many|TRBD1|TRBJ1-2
CASSQSGGDGYTF
TGTGCCAGCAGCCAGTCAGGGGGAGATGGCTACACCTTC
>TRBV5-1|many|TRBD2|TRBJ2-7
CASSFSGRAYEQYF
TGCGCCAGCAGCTTCAGCGGGAGGGCCTACGAGCAGTACTTC
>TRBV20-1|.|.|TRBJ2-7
CSATSTDSYEQYF
TGCAGTGCTACTTCGACCGACTCCTACGAGCAGTACTTC
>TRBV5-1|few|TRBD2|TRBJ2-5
CASSWTSGQETQYF
TGCGCCAGCAGCTGGACTAGCGGCCAAGAGACCCAGTACTTC